This T cell receptor beta chain comes out of a study of cytomegalovirus exposure and HLA in healthy donors. Study-level points and caveats: The study designated about 180 TCR beta chains cytomegalovirus-associated. Reportedly, diagnosis of cytomegalovirus status by the classifier showed high specificity and sensitivity. CMV antigen specificity of a few CMV-associated chains was confirmed in vitro.

The repertoire was sequenced with immunoSEQ multiplex PCR; TCRdb's copy has only in-frame clones and lacks some. The repertoire includes roughly 330,000 clones, around 90% of them detected once, and 1.2% sits in the top ten. Comments on this clone: The antigen is undetermined.

This CDR3 is built from 14 residues. The V segment lost 5 bases and the J segment 3 bases; nucleotides outside the gene matches: 5. Germline V gene sequence: CDR1 LGHNA, CDR2 YSLEER. The V and J genes are TRBV4-3 and TRBJ2-7; 9 bases line up with TRBD1. Sequencing used PBMCs. This sequence originates from a woman younger than 45 in good health and CMV-seropositive. The CDR3 DNA sequence: TGCGCCAGCAGCGCGGGACAGGGAGACTACGAGCAGTACTTC. Its protein product is CASSAGQGDYEQYF.